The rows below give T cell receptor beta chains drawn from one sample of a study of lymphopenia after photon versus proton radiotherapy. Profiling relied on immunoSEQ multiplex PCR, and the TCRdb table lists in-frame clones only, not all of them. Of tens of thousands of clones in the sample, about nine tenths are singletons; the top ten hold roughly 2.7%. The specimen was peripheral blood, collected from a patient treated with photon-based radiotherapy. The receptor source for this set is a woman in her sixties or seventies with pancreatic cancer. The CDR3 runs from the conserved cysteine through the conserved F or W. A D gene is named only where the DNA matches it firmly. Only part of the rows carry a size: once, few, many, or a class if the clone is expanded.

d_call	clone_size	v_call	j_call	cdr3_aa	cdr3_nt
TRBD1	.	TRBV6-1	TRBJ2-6	CASSDAGTGSSGANVLTF	TGTGCCAGCAGTGATGCCGGGACAGGGAGCTCTGGGGCCAACGTCCTGACTTTC
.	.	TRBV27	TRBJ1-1	CASSFGVGASNTEAFF	TGTGCCAGCAGTTTCGGTGTGGGGGCGAGCAACACTGAAGCTTTCTTT
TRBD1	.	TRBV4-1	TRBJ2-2	CASSQAVDRFYTGELFF	TGCGCCAGCAGCCAAGCCGTGGACAGGTTTTACACCGGGGAGCTGTTTTTT
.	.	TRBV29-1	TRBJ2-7	CSFRDLSSYEQYF	TGCAGCTTCCGGGACCTGAGCTCCTACGAGCAGTACTTC
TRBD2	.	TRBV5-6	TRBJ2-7	CASSRPLAGAHEQYF	TGTGCCAGCAGTCGCCCACTAGCGGGAGCGCACGAGCAGTACTTC
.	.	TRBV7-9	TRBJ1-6	CASSLGQNYNSPLHF	TGTGCCAGCAGCTTAGGACAGAACTATAATTCACCCCTCCACTTT
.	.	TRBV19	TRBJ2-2	CASSIPNGGELFF	TGTGCCAGTAGTATCCCCAATGGCGGGGAGCTGTTTTTT
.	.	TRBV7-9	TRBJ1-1	CASSLDRDPINTEAFF	TGTGCCAGCAGCTTAGACAGGGACCCTATTAACACTGAAGCTTTCTTT
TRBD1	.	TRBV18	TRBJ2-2	CASSGQGNTGELFF	TGTGCCAGCTCGGGACAGGGGAACACCGGGGAGCTGTTTTTT
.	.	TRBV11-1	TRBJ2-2	CASSRDQTGELFF	TGTGCCAGCAGCCGAGACCAAACCGGGGAGCTGTTTTTT
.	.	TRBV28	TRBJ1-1	CASSPAATVNTEAFF	TGTGCCAGCAGTCCGGCCGCGACGGTGAACACTGAAGCTTTCTTT
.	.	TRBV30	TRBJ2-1	CAWDVNRGYNEQFF	TGTGCCTGGGACGTTAATCGCGGCTACAATGAGCAGTTCTTC
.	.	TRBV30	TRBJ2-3	CAWRRFSATDTQYF	TGTGCCTGGAGGAGGTTCTCGGCCACAGATACGCAGTATTTT
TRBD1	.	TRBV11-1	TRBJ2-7	CASSLSQGASEQYF	TGTGCCAGCAGCTTGTCACAGGGGGCCAGCGAGCAGTACTTC
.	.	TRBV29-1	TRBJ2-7	CSVVGYEQYF	TGCAGCGTTGTAGGGTACGAGCAGTACTTC
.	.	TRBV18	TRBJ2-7	CASSPGANYEQYF	TGTGCCAGCTCACCTGGGGCTAACTACGAGCAGTACTTC
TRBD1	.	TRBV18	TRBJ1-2	CASSPQRQGRVDYGYTF	TGTGCCAGCTCACCTCAACGACAGGGTCGAGTCGACTATGGCTACACCTTC
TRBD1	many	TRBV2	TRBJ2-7	CASIELDRDHEQYF	TGTGCCAGCATCGAGTTAGACAGGGATCACGAGCAGTACTTC
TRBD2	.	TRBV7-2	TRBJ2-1	CASSLLAGAGNEQFF	TGTGCCAGCAGCTTATTAGCGGGAGCTGGCAATGAGCAGTTCTTC
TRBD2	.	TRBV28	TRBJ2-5	CASSNAGGGRETQYF	TGTGCCAGCAGTAACGCGGGAGGGGGAAGAGAGACCCAGTACTTC
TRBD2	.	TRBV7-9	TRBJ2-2	CASSSGLAGGLNTGELFF	TGTGCCAGCAGCTCGGGACTAGCGGGAGGACTAAACACCGGGGAGCTGTTTTTT
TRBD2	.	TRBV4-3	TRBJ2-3	CASSQDPSGRADTQYF	TGCGCCAGCAGCCAAGATCCTAGCGGGAGGGCAGATACGCAGTATTTT
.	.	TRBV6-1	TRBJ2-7	CASSGETAEEQYF	TGTGCCAGCAGTGGGGAGACAGCGGAGGAGCAGTACTTC
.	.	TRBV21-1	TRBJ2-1	CASSPRALAECENNEQFF	TGTGCCAGCAGCCCCCGGGCACTAGCGGAGTGTGAAAACAATGAGCAGTTCTTC
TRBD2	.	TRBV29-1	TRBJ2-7	CSVGGTSNEQYF	TGCAGCGTTGGGGGGACTAGCAACGAGCAGTACTTC
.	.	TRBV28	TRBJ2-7	CASSLAGPYEQYF	TGTGCCAGCAGTTTGGCCGGCCCCTACGAGCAGTACTTC
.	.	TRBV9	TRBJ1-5	CASSVGGGNQPQHF	TGTGCCAGCAGCGTAGGGGGGGGCAATCAGCCCCAGCATTTT
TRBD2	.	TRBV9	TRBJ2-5	CASSVAGSGRFQETQYF	TGTGCCAGCAGCGTAGCTGGTAGCGGGAGGTTCCAAGAGACCCAGTACTTC
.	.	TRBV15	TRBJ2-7	CATAPAHSYEQYF	TGTGCCACGGCGCCAGCACACTCCTACGAGCAGTACTTC
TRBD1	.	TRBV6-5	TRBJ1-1	CASNGQGYTEAFF	TGTGCCAGCAATGGACAGGGGTACACTGAAGCTTTCTTT
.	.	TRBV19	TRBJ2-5	CASARQGTETQYF	TGTGCCAGCGCTCGTCAGGGGACAGAGACCCAGTACTTC
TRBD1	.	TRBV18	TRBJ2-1	CASSPGTGGGDEQFF	TGTGCCAGCTCACCAGGGACAGGGGGAGGCGATGAGCAGTTCTTC
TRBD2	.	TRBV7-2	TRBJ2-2	CASSWVAGGTNTGELFF	TGTGCCAGCAGCTGGGTAGCGGGAGGGACGAACACCGGGGAGCTGTTTTTT
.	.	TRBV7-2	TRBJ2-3	CASSPQGRDTQYF	TGTGCCAGCAGCCCGCAGGGTAGAGATACGCAGTATTTT
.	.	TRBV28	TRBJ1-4	CASSPGGLTTSNEKLFF	TGTGCCAGCAGTCCGGGGGGACTTACTACTTCTAATGAAAAACTGTTTTTT
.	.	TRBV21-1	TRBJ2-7	CASSKVKGRTYEQYF	TGTGCCAGCAGCAAAGTTAAGGGGAGGACCTACGAGCAGTACTTC
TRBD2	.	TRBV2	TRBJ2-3	CASRPLAGGTDTQYF	TGTGCCAGCAGGCCGCTAGCGGGAGGGACAGATACGCAGTATTTT